A selection of T cell receptor beta chains follows, all from one sample in a study of shared clonotypes between healthy human individuals. The repertoire was sequenced with immunoSEQ multiplex PCR; TCRdb's copy has only in-frame clones and lacks some. The profile shows 2 million to 2.5 million clones, more than 90% of them singletons. Sample: naive CD4+ T cells sorted from blood. The receptors here all came from a man aged 18 to 29 in good health. Both conserved end residues are part of each CDR3.

TRBJ2-1 TRBV29-1 CSVSSSRGGYNEQFF
TRBJ1-5 TRBV12-1 CASSSCHRGNQPQHF
TRBJ1-3 TRBV7-9 CASSDGQTSGNTIYF
TRBJ2-1 TRBV6-1 CASRVTGQNEQFF
TRBJ2-7 TRBV6-1 CASSAQGYSYEQYF
TRBJ2-1 TRBV30 CAWSLIRTSGRHNEQFF
TRBJ1-2 TRBV6-5 CASSFNRGYGYTF
TRBJ2-1 TRBV6-1 CASSASGTLRYNEQFF
TRBJ2-1 TRBV5-1 CASSSQGARSDEQFF
TRBJ2-7 TRBV18 CASSPTGPGGSYEQYF
TRBJ2-2 TRBV5-1 CASSLEVTGELFF
TRBJ1-2 TRBV6-5 CASSSTGEGYTF
TRBJ2-5 TRBV30 CAWVPGARGETQYF
TRBJ1-4 TRBV9 CASSVDQGRGEKLFF
TRBJ2-6 TRBV11-2 CASSLRWAGANVLTF
TRBJ2-5 TRBV14 CASSLHLQETQYF
TRBJ1-2 TRBV5-4 CASSSRTGGVGYTF
TRBJ2-5 TRBV18 CASSPEIQGEETQYF
TRBJ2-7 TRBV5-1 CASSPDLRYEQYF
TRBJ2-1 TRBV9 CASSYSGNSYNEQFF
TRBJ1-5 TRBV27 CASSLSTVSNQPQHF
TRBJ2-5 TRBV12-5 CASGQGRQVQETQYF